What follows are 19 T cell receptor beta chains derived from one specimen sequenced in a study of blood T cells in healthy people across ages. Then a second PCR, running about 6 to 11 cycles, was carried out with a sample-barcoded 5' primer and a J-beta primer mix. One entry per CDR3 protein results from TCRdb running MiXCR on the 5' RACE reads. Of about 1.1 million distinct CDR3 sequences listed, roughly two fifths are singletons. Sequencing used blood. These receptors were obtained from a man aged 18 to 29 in good health.

There are many counts of this clonotype. The DNA for the CDR3 is TGCGCCAGCAGCTCTCTTAGGGCGGATACGCAGTATTTT. It codes for CASSSLRADTQYF. This rearrangement joins TRBV5-1 to TRBJ2-3; D unclear. The germline CDR1 and CDR2 sequences are SGHRS and YFSETQ. The V gene lost 3 bases and the J gene lost 6 bases, with 11 bases spanning the gap. The CDR3 length is 13 residues.

There are a few counts of this clonotype. The V call is TRBV5-1, the J call TRBJ1-2; D is ambiguous. From germline, CDR1 is SGHRS and CDR2 YFSETQ. This CDR3 has 13 residues. With 5 bases removed from V and 2 bases from J, the gap between germline ends came to 10 bases. For the CDR3, the DNA is TGCGCCAGCAGACACGCGTTGAACTATGGCTACACCTTC. Translation gives CASRHALNYGYTF.

V gene TRBV4-2 combines with J gene TRBJ1-1, with D perhaps matching TRBD1 (5 bases). Trimming shortened V by 0 bases and J by 7 bases, and 12 bases separated the two germline ends. Germline V lookup: CDR1 LGHNA, CDR2 YNFKEQ. The CDR3 totals 14 residues. CDR3 amino acids: CASSQEGRGDEAFF. In nucleotides, the CDR3 is TGTGCCAGCAGCCAAGAGGGGAGGGGAGATGAAGCTTTCTTT.

CDR3 in amino acids: CASSQEAGGLDTQYF. DNA for the CDR3: TGCGCCAGCAGCCAAGAGGCGGGGGGGCTAGATACGCAGTATTTT. This chain joins TRBV4-1 and TRBJ2-3; 9 nucleotides agree with TRBD2. V shed 0 bases and J 5 bases; nucleotides not matched to a gene: 3. The CDR3 contains 15 residues. Germline V gene sequence: CDR1 MGHRA, CDR2 YSYEKL.

The chain couples TRBV27 to TRBJ1-5, with 10 positions matching TRBD1. With V trimmed by 5 bases and J by 2 bases, 9 bases remained unmatched. From germline, CDR1 is MNHEY and CDR2 SMNVEV (reference sequence). This CDR3 is built from 17 residues. CDR3: CASSPRTGGKRNQPQHF. The CDR3 bases are TGTGCCAGCAGTCCCCGGACAGGGGGGAAACGCAATCAGCCCCAGCATTTT.

The chain has TRBV29-1 and TRBJ2-4; possible D gene TRBD2, 6 bases. The DNA end is a closer match to TRBJ2-7, so the J assignment may be wrong. CDR3 length: 16 residues. The germline V gene has CDR1 SQVTM and CDR2 ANQGSEA. The CDR3 here is CSVEAPVGGVRGEQYF. DNA of the CDR3: TGCAGCGTTGAAGCTCCCGTGGGAGGAGTGCGTGGCGAGCAGTACTTC.

This clonotype was seen a few times. J is TRBJ2-1 and V is TRBV4-2; TRBD1 matches at 10 bases. There are 17 residues in the CDR3. V lost 4 bases, J lost 7 bases, and 13 bases stayed unmatched. The germline V gene encodes CDR1 LGHNA and CDR2 YNFKEQ. The CDR3 loop is CASSPLDRGRDYNEQFF. As DNA, the CDR3 is TGTGCCAGCAGCCCTCTCGACAGGGGGCGCGATTATAATGAGCAGTTCTTC.

The CDR3 sequence is CASSPGTNEAFF. The DNA for the CDR3 is TGTGCCAGCAGCCCGGGGACGAATGAAGCTTTCTTT. The chain carries TRBV12-3 or TRBV12-4 and TRBJ1-1, with a possible D match to TRBD1 (5 bases). V was clipped by 6 bases and J by 7 bases, with 12 bases between them. The CDR3 has 12 amino acids.

The genes are TRBV12-5 and TRBJ1-1, with unresolved D. Trimming left V 3 bases short and J 7 bases short, with 21 bases between. This CDR3 contains 16 residues. Germline CDR1 is LGHNT and CDR2 is FRNRAP. The CDR3 DNA sequence: TGTGCTAGTGGTTTCGCGGCAGGACCAAAACCCATTGAAGCTTTCTTT. It encodes CASGFAAGPKPIEAFF.

The chain joins TRBV2 to TRBJ1-1; TRBD1 is a possible D gene (5 bases). The V end was cut by 8 bases, the J end by 6 bases, with 16 bases between. Germline V gene lookup returns CDR1 SNHLY and CDR2 FYNNEI. This CDR3 spans 13 amino acids. The CDR3 here is CASSPVGQPEAFF. The CDR3 coding sequence is TGTGCCAGCTCCCCAGTGGGGCAGCCTGAAGCTTTCTTT.

This clonotype came up a few times. The chain couples TRBV19 to TRBJ2-7; D is unresolved. Between the trimmed V and J ends, which lost 1 base and 2 bases, there was a span of 6 bases. The CDR3 length is 13 residues. Germline V gene lookup returns CDR1 LNHDA and CDR2 SQIVND (reference sequence). CDR3 DNA: TGTGCCAGTAGTATAGCTCCTACCTACGAGCAGTACTTC. Its protein product is CASSIAPTYEQYF. The variable domain in full, completed from reference TRBV19 and TRBJ2-7, reads DGGITQSPKYLFRKEGQNVTLSCEQNLNHDAMYWYRQDPGQGLRLIYYSQIVNDFQKGDIAEGYSVSREKKESFPLTVTSAQKNPTAFYLCASSIAPTYEQYFGPGTRLTVT.

J is TRBJ2-7 and V is TRBV20-1; 8 bases line up with TRBD2. Germline values: CDR1 DFQATT, CDR2 SNEGSKA (reference sequence). The CDR3 runs 14 residues. V lost 4 bases and J lost 7; bases outside the gene matches: 12. The CDR3 DNA sequence: TGCAGTGCTATTGGGACTAGGAGTGTCAATGAGCAGTACTTC. This sequence encodes CSAIGTRSVNEQYF.

The rearrangement joins TRBV20-1 to TRBJ1-5; TRBD1 matches at 7 bases. CDR1 is DFQATT and CDR2 is SNEGSKA in the germline V gene (reference sequence). Trimming at V came to 0 bases and at J to 3 bases, leaving 14 bases not matched to a gene. The CDR3 consists of 18 residues. CDR3 sequence (DNA): TGCAGTGCTAGAGAATCAAGCAGGGGGATGAGGGACAATCAGCCCCAGCATTTT. It translates to CSARESSRGMRDNQPQHF.

About this clonotype: A much larger clone sits a single nucleotide away, making a read error possible. The rearrangement links TRBV10-3 to TRBJ2-7; maybe TRBD1 (5 bases). V was trimmed by 0 bases and J by 7 bases, leaving 16 bases between them. The CDR3 consists of 15 residues. CDR1 and CDR2 from the germline V gene are ENHRY and SYGVKD. The CDR3 DNA is TGTGCCATCAGTGAGTCCCAGGGATCCCCTAATGAGCAGTACTTC. This sequence encodes CAISESQGSPNEQYF.

This clonotype was seen only a few times. The V gene is TRBV6-8, the J gene TRBJ1-4; D uncertain. This CDR3 contains 16 residues. Germline V gives CDR1 MNHGY, CDR2 SAAAGT. Deletions cut 7 bases from V and 6 bases from J, with 21 bases between. As DNA, the CDR3 is TGTGCCAGCACTCCCTCCCGGACGGTCAACCATGAAAAACTGTTTTTT. It codes for CASTPSRTVNHEKLFF.

This clonotype appeared a few times. As DNA, the CDR3 is TGCAGTGCTGGGGGGCGAGGGAGCTTGGCAGATACGCAGTATTTT. This gives the protein CSAGGRGSLADTQYF. The rearrangement links TRBV20-1 to TRBJ2-3, with D tentatively TRBD1 or TRBD2 (6 bases each). Trimming removed 5 bases at V and 4 bases at J, with 19 bases between. Germline V gives CDR1 DFQATT, CDR2 SNEGSKA (reference sequence). The CDR3 runs to 15 residues.

Only a few counts were recorded for this clonotype. The J gene is TRBJ2-3, the V gene TRBV7-3; a possible D gene is TRBD2 (6 bases). The CDR3 has 15 residues. The germline V gene has CDR1 SGHTA and CDR2 FQGTGA. Trimming took 4 bases from V and 4 from J, leaving 15 bases between them. Here the CDR3 reads CASSYTAGIADTQYF. The CDR3 DNA is TGTGCCAGCAGCTACACCGCGGGGATCGCAGATACGCAGTATTTT.

The genes are TRBV6-6 and TRBJ1-2, with D possibly matching TRBD1 (6 bases). CDR1 is MNHNY and CDR2 is SVGAGI in the germline V gene (reference sequence). This CDR3 is 16 amino acids long. V was cut by 2 bases and J by 2 bases, with 15 bases left in between. CDR3 nucleotides: TGTGCCAGCAGTTACGATAGGGACACAACGAACTATGGCTACACCTTC. Its protein product is CASSYDRDTTNYGYTF.

The chain employs TRBV25-1 and TRBJ1-2, with unresolved D. CDR1 and CDR2 from the germline V gene are MGHDK and SYGVNS. The CDR3 covers 13 residues. The V end was cut by 1 base, the J end by 5 bases, with 8 bases between. The CDR3 DNA follows: TGTGCCAGCAGTGAATTGGACCATTATGGCTACACCTTC. Its translation: CASSELDHYGYTF.